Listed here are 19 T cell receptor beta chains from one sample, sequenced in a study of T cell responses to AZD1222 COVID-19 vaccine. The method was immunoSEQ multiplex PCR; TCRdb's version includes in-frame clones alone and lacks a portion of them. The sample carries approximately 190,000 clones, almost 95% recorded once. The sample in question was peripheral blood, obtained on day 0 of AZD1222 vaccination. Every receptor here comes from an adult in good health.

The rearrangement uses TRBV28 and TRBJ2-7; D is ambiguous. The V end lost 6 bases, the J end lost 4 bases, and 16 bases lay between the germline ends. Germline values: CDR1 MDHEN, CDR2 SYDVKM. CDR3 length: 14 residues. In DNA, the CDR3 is TGTGCCAGCAGCACGCCCCCTCGATGGTACGAGCAGTACTTC. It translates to CASSTPPRWYEQYF.

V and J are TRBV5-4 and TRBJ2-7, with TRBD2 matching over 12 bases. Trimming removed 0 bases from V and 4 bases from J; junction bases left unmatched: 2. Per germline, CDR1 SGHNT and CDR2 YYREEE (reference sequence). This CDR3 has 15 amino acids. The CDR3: CASSLGGLAGYEQYF. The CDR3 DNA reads TGTGCCAGCAGCTTGGGGGGACTAGCGGGTTACGAGCAGTACTTC.

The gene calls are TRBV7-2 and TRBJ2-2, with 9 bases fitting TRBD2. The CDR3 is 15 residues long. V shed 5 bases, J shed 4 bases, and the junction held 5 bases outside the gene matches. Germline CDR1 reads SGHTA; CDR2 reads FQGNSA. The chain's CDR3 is CASSLSGGPTGELFF. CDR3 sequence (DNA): TGTGCCAGCAGCCTTAGCGGGGGACCCACCGGGGAGCTGTTTTTT.

The CDR3 reads CASSSGTGPTEAFF. The DNA for the CDR3 is TGTGCCAGCAGCTCCGGCACAGGCCCCACTGAAGCTTTCTTT. The chain carries TRBV11-1 and TRBJ1-1; D possibly corresponds to TRBD1 (5 bases). The CDR3 totals 14 residues. Germline V CDR1 and CDR2: SGHAT, FQDESV (reference sequence). With 4 bases removed from V and 4 bases from J, the gap between germline ends came to 13 bases.

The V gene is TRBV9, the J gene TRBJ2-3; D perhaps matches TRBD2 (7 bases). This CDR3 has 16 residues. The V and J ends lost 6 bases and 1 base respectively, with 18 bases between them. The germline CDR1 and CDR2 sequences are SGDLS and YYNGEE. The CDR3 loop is CASTVAGGGGTDTQYF. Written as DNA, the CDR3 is TGTGCCAGCACTGTTGCTGGAGGGGGGGGCACAGATACGCAGTATTTT. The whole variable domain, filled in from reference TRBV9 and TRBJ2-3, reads DSGVTQTPKHLITATGQRVTLRCSPRSGDLSVYWYQQSLDQGLQFLIQYYNGEERAKGNILERFSAQQFPDLHSELNLSSLELGDSALYFCASTVAGGGGTDTQYFGPGTRLTVL.

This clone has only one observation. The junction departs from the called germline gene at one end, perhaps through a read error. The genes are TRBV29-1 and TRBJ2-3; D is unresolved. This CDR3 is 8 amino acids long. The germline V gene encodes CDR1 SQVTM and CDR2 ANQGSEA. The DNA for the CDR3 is TGCAGCGTTGGGGCAGCCCAATTT. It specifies CSVGAAQF.

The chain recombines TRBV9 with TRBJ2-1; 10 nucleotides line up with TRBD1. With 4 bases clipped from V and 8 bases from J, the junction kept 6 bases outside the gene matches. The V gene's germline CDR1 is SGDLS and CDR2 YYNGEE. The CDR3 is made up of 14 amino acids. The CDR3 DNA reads TGTGCCAGCAGCTTAAAGACAGGGGGCGATGAGCAGTTCTTC. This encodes CASSLKTGGDEQFF.

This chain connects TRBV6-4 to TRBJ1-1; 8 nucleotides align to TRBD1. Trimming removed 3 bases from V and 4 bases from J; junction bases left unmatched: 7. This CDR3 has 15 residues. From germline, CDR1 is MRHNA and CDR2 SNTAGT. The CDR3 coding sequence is TGTGCCAGCAGTGAGACAGGGGTGGTGGGCACTGAAGCTTTCTTT. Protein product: CASSETGVVGTEAFF.

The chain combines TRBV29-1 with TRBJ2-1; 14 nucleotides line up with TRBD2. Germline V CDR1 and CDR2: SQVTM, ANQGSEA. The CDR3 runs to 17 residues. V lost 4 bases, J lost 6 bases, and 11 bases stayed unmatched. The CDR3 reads CSVAGTSGSLSSNEQFF. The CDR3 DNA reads TGCAGCGTTGCTGGGACTAGCGGGAGTTTAAGCTCCAATGAGCAGTTCTTC.

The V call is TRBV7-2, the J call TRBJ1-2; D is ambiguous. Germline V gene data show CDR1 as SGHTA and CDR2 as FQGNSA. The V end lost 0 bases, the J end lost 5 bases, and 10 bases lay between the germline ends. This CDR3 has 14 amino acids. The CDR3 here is CASSLAFGGYGYTF. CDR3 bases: TGTGCCAGCAGCTTAGCGTTTGGTGGGTATGGCTACACCTTC.

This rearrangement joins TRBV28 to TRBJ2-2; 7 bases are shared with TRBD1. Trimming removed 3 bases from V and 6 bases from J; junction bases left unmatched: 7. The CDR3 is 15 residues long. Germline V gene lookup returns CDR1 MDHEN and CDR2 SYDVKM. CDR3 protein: CASSFHRGEAGELFF. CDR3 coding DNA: TGTGCCAGCAGTTTCCACAGGGGAGAGGCCGGGGAGCTGTTTTTT.

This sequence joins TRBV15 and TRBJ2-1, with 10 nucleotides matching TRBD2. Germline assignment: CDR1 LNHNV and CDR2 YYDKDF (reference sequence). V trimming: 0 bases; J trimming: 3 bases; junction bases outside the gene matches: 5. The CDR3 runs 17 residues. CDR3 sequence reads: CATSREPGLAVYNEQFF. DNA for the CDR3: TGTGCCACCAGCAGAGAGCCCGGACTAGCGGTCTACAATGAGCAGTTCTTC.

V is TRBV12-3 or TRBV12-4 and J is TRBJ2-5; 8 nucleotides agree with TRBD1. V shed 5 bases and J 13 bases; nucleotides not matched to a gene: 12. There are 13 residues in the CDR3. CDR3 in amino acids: CASSPARPGQVYF. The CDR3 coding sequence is TGTGCCAGCAGTCCTGCGCGACCGGGACAGGTGTACTTC.

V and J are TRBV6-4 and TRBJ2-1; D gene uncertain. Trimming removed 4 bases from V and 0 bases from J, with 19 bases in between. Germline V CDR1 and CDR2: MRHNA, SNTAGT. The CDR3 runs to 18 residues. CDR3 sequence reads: CASSGMGPCRISYNEQFF. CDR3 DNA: TGTGCCAGCAGTGGCATGGGTCCTTGTCGGATCTCCTACAATGAGCAGTTCTTC.

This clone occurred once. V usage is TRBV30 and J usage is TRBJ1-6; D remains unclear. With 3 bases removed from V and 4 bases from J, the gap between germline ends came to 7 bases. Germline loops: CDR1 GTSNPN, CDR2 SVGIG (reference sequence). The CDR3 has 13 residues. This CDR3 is CAWSLPYNSPLHF. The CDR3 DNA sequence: TGTGCCTGGAGCCTCCCTTATAATTCACCCCTCCACTTT. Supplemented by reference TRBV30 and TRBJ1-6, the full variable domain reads SQTIHQWPATLVQPVGSPLSLECTVEGTSNPNLYWYRQAAGRGLQLLFYSVGIGQISSEVPQNLSASRPQDRQFILSSKKLLLSDSGFYLCAWSLPYNSPLHFGNGTRLTVT.

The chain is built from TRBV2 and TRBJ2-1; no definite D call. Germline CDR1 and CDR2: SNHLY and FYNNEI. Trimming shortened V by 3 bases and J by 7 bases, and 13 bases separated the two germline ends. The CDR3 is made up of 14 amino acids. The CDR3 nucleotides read TGTGCCAGCAGTGATTGGGTATCCCGAAATGAGCAGTTCTTC. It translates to CASSDWVSRNEQFF.

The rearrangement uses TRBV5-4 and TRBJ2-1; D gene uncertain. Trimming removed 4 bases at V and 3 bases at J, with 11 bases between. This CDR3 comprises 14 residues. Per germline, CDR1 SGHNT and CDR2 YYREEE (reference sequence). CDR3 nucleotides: TGTGCCAGCAGCAGACGGACCAACTACAATGAGCAGTTCTTC. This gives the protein CASSRRTNYNEQFF.

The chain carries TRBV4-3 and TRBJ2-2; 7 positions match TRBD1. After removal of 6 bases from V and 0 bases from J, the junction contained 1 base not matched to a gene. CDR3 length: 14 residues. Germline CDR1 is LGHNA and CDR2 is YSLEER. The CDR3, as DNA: TGCGCCAGCAGGGGACAGCCGAACACCGGGGAGCTGTTTTTT. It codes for CASRGQPNTGELFF.

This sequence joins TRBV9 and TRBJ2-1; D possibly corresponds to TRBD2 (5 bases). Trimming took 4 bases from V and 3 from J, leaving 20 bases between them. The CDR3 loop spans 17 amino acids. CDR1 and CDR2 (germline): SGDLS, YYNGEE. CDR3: CASSPPPAGPHYNEQFF. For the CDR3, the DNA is TGTGCCAGCAGCCCCCCCCCTGCGGGCCCTCACTACAATGAGCAGTTCTTC.